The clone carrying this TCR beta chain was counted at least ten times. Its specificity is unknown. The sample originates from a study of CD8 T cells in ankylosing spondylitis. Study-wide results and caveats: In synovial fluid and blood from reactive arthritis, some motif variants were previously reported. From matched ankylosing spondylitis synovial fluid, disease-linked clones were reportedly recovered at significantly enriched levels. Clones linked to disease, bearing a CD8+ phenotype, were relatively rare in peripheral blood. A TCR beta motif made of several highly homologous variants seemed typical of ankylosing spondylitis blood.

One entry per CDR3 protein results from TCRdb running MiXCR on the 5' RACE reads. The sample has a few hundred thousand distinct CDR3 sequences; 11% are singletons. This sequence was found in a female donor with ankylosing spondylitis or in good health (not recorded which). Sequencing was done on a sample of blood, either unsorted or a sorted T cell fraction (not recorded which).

Written as DNA, the CDR3 is TGCGCCAGCAGCTTGGAGGCAGGCATAGGCGAGCAGTACTTC. This sequence encodes CASSLEAGIGEQYF. The chain has TRBV5-1 and TRBJ2-7; D is uncertain. Germline V CDR1 and CDR2: SGHRS, YFSETQ. V lost 0 bases and J lost 6, with 13 bases in between. This CDR3 region has 14 residues.